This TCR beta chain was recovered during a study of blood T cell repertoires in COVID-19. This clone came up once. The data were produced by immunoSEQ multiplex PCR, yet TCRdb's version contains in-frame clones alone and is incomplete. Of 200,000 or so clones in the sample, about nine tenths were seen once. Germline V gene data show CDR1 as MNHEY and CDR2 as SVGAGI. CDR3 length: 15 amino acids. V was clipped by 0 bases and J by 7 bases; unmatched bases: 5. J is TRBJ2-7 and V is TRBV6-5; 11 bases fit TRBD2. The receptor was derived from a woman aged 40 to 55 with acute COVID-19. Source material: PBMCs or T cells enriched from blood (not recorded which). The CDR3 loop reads CASSYSSGGALEQYF. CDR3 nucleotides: TGTGCCAGCAGTTACTCTAGCGGGGGGGCGTTGGAGCAGTACTTC.